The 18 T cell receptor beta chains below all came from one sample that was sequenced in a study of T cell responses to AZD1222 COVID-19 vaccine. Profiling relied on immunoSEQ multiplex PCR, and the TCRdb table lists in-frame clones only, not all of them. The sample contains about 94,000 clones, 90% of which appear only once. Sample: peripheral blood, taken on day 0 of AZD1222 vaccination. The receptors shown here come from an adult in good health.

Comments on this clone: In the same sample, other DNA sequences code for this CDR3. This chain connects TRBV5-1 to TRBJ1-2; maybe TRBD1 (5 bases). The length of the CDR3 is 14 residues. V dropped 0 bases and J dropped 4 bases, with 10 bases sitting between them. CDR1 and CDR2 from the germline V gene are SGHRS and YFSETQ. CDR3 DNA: TGCGCCAGCAGCTTGGCGCAGGGAGGCTATGGCTACACCTTC. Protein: CASSLAQGGYGYTF. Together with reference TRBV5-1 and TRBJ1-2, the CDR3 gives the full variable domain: KAGVTQTPRYLIKTRGQQVTLSCSPISGHRSVSWYQQTPGQGLQFLFEYFSETQRNKGNFPGRFSGRQFSNSRSEMNVSTLELGDSALYLCASSLAQGGYGYTFGSGTRLTVV.

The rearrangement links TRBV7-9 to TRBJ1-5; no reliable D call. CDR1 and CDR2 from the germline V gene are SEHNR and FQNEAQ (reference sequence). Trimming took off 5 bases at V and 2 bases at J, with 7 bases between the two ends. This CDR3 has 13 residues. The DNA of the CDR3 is TGTGCCAGCAGCCAGACGGGCAATCAGCCCCAGCATTTT. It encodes CASSQTGNQPQHF.

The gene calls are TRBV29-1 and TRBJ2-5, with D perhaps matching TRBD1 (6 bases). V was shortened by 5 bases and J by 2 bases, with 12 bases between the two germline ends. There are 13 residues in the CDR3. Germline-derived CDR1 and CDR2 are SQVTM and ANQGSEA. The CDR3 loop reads CSVTGTYQETQYF. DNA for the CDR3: TGCAGCGTTACAGGGACCTATCAAGAGACCCAGTACTTC.

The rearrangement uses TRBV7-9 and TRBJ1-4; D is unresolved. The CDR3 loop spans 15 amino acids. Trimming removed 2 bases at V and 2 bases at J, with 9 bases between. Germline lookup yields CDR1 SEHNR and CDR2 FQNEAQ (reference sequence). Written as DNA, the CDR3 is TGTGCCAGCAGCTTATTTGGGGAGACTAATGAAAAACTGTTTTTT. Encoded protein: CASSLFGETNEKLFF.

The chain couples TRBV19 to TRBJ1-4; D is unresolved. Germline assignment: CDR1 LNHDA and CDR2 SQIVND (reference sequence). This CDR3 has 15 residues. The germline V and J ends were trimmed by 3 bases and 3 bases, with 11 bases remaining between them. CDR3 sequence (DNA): TGTGCCAGTAGTATTTCCCCAGGACCTAATGAAAAACTGTTTTTT. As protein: CASSISPGPNEKLFF. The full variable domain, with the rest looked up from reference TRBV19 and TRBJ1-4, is DGGITQSPKYLFRKEGQNVTLSCEQNLNHDAMYWYRQDPGQGLRLIYYSQIVNDFQKGDIAEGYSVSREKKESFPLTVTSAQKNPTAFYLCASSISPGPNEKLFFGSGTQLSVL.

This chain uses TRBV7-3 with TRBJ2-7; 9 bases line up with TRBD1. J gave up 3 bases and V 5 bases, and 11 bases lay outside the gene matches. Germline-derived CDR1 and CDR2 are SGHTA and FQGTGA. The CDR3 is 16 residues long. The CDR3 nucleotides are TGTGCCAGCAGCGTCACAGGGGGCGCGAGTGGCTACGAGCAGTACTTC. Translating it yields CASSVTGGASGYEQYF.

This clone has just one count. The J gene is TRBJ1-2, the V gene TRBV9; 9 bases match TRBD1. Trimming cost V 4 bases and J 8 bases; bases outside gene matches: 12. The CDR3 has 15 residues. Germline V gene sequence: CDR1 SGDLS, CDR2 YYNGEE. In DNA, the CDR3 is TGTGCCAGCAGCCAACAAGGGACAGGGCTATACGGCTACACCTTC. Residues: CASSQQGTGLYGYTF.

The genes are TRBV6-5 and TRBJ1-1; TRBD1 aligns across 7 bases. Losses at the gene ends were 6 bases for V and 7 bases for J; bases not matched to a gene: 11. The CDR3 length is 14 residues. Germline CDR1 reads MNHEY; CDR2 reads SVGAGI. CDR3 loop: CASSLEGARIEAFF. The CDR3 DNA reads TGTGCCAGCAGCCTTGAGGGGGCGCGTATTGAAGCTTTCTTT.

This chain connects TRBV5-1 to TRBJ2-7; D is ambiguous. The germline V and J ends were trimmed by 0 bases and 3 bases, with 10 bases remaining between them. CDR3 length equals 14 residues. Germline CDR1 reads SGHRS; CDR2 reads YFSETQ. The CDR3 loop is CASSLDGIGYEQYF. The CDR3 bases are TGCGCCAGCAGCTTGGACGGCATTGGCTACGAGCAGTACTTC.

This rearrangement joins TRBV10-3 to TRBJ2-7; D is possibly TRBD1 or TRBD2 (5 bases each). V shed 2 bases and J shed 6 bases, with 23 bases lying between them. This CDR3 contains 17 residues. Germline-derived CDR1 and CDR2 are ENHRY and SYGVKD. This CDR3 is CAISESPTGQPLGEQYF. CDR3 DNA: TGTGCCATCAGTGAGAGCCCCACGGGGCAGCCCCTGGGCGAGCAGTACTTC.

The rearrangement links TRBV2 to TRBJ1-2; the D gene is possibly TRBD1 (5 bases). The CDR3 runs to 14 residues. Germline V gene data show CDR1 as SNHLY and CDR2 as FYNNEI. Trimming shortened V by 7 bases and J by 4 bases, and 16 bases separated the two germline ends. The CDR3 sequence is CASIRQGGVYGYTF. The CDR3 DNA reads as TGTGCCAGCATTAGGCAAGGAGGGGTCTATGGCTACACCTTC.

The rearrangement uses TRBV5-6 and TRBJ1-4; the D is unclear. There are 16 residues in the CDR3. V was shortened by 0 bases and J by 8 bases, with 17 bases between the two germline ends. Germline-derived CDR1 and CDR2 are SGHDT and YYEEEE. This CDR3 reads CASSLGRLARSEKLFF. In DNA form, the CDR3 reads TGTGCCAGCAGCTTGGGCCGGTTAGCGAGGTCGGAAAAACTGTTTTTT.

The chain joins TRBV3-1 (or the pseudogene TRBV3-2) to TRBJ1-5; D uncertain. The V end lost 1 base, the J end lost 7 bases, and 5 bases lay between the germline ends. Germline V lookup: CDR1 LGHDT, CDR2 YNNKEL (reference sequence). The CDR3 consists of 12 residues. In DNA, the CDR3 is TGTGCCAGCAGCCAAGGTGTCCAGCCCCAGCATTTT. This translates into CASSQGVQPQHF.

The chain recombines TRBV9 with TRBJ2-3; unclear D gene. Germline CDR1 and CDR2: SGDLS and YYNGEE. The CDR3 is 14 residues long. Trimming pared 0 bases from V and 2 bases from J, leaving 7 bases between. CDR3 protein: CASSVGLNTDTQYF. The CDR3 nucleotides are TGTGCCAGCAGCGTAGGTTTGAACACAGATACGCAGTATTTT.

The CDR3 DNA follows: TGCGCCAGCAGCCAAAACCCCTCACCGGGACAGGGTTTGAGTGAGCAGTTCTTC. It codes for CASSQNPSPGQGLSEQFF. The chain employs TRBV4-1 and TRBJ2-1; the match to TRBD1 covers 9 bases. V was clipped by 2 bases and J by 9 bases; unmatched bases: 17. Per the germline V gene, CDR1 is MGHRA and CDR2 is YSYEKL. CDR3 length: 18 amino acids.

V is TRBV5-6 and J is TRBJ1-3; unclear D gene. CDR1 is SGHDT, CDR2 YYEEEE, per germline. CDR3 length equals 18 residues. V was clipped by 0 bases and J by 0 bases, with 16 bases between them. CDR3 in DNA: TGTGCCAGCAGCTTGGGGGGAGTCCTTAGACCCTCTGGAAACACCATATATTTT. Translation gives CASSLGGVLRPSGNTIYF. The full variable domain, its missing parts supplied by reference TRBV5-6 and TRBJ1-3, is DAGVTQSPTHLIKTRGQQVTLRCSPKSGHDTVSWYQQALGQGPQFIFQYYEEEERQRGNFPDRFSGHQFPNYSSELNVNALLLGDSALYLCASSLGGVLRPSGNTIYFGEGSWLTVV.

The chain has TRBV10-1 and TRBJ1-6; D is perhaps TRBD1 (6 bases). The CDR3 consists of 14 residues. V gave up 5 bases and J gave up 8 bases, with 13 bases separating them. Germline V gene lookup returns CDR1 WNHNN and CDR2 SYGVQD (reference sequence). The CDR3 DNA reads TGCGCCAGCAGTAACCAGGGGAGGGATTCACCCCTCCACTTT. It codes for CASSNQGRDSPLHF.

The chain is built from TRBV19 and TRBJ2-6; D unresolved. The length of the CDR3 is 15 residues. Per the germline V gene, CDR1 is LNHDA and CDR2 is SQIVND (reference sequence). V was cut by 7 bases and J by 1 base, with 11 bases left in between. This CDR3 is CASNALNSGANVLTF. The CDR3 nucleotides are TGTGCCAGTAATGCCCTGAATTCTGGGGCCAACGTCCTGACTTTC.